The subject of this entry is one T cell receptor beta chain. Its antigen is currently unknown. The data originate from a study of shared clonotypes between healthy human individuals. Study results and caveats: What naive subsets generally showed was a larger estimated richness than memory subsets showed.

In germline, CDR1 is SGHTA, CDR2 FQGNSA. The CDR3 totals 15 residues. The ends were cut back, 5 bases at V and 3 bases at J, with 16 bases in the middle. Authors' data handling: There were no quality scores in the junction-only immunoSEQ sequences, so filtering differed. Measured with immunoSEQ multiplex PCR; TCRdb has only the in-frame clones, and not every one. That table is the source of V, J and clone size, and D and trimming were worked out from the DNA. This table holds about 2.1 million clones, 80% to 95% found once. CD8 cells classed as naive were CD45RO-negative and positively selected for CCR7, excluding terminally differentiated effector memory CD45RA+ cells.

The chain carries TRBV7-2 and TRBJ2-5; D call uncertain. What was sequenced was naive CD8+ T cells from PBMCs. This sequence was found in a man younger than 30 in good health. Some clones in this sample may be carry-over from other donors' samples. This chain's CDR3 is CASSHPKAAEETQYF. The CDR3 nucleotides read TGTGCCAGCAGCCATCCAAAGGCGGCGGAAGAGACCCAGTACTTC.